The 22 T cell receptor beta chains reported below all come from one sample, sequenced in a study of blood T cells in healthy people across ages. It was with a sample-barcoded 5' primer and a J-beta primer mix that a second PCR of about 6 to 12 cycles was run. Each CDR3 protein is one row after TCRdb ran MiXCR on the 5' RACE reads. Of more than 800,000 distinct CDR3 sequences listed, around 45% are singletons. The sequencing sample was made of blood. The receptors originated from a woman aged 60 to 75 in good health.

This clonotype has just a few counts. The rearrangement links TRBV20-1 to TRBJ1-5, with D perhaps matching TRBD1 (6 bases). Germline V lookup: CDR1 DFQATT, CDR2 SNEGSKA (reference sequence). V lost 5 bases to trimming and J lost 0 bases, with 11 bases between them. The length of the CDR3 is 14 residues. This chain's CDR3 is CSALQGGSNQPQHF. The CDR3 DNA is TGCAGTGCTCTACAGGGAGGTAGCAATCAGCCCCAGCATTTT.

This clonotype was detected a few times. This sequence joins TRBV6-1 and TRBJ2-4, with 8 nucleotides matching TRBD2. The J call may be incorrect, as the DNA end agrees better with TRBJ2-7. The CDR3 has 14 residues. Per the germline V gene, CDR1 is MNHNS and CDR2 is SASEGT. CDR3 protein: CASSVSGAPYEQYF. CDR3 DNA: TGTGCCAGCAGTGTTAGCGGGGCCCCCTACGAGCAGTACTTC.

J is TRBJ2-7 and V is TRBV4-2; D gene unclear. Germline CDR1 LGHNA, CDR2 YNFKEQ. CDR3 size: 13 residues. Trimming took 1 base from V and 5 from J, leaving 9 bases between them. CDR3 nucleotides: TGTGCCAGCAGCCAAGCCGGGTACCACGAGCAGTACTTC. Translating gives CASSQAGYHEQYF.

This clonotype was seen only once. The J gene is TRBJ2-7, the V gene TRBV10-3; D possibly matches TRBD1 or TRBD2 (7 bases each). In germline, CDR1 is ENHRY, CDR2 SYGVKD. Trimming took off 7 bases at V and 0 bases at J, with 22 bases between the two ends. CDR3 length: 17 amino acids. DNA of the CDR3: TGTGCCATCACTACGAAAGGAGGGGGCGGGGGCTCCTACGAGCAGTACTTC. This gives the protein CAITTKGGGGGSYEQYF.

A note on this clonotype: The CDR3 carries no conserved terminal phenylalanine or tryptophan, so it likely arises from a read error. This chain joins TRBV2 and TRBJ2-1, with 9 bases lining up with TRBD2. The ends lost 9 bases at V and 4 bases at J; junction bases unmatched: 7. The CDR3 length is 14 residues. Germline CDR1 and CDR2: SNHLY and FYNNEI. CDR3: CARERLADYNEQFL. The DNA of the CDR3 is TGTGCCAGAGAAAGACTAGCGGATTACAATGAGCAGTTCTTA.

V usage is TRBV11-2 and J usage is TRBJ2-7; D is unclear. The germline CDR1 and CDR2 sequences are SGHAT and FQNNGV. The CDR3 spans 17 residues. The V and J ends lost 1 base and 2 bases respectively, with 18 bases between them. CDR3 sequence: CASSLVWQPILPYEQYF. CDR3 nucleotide sequence: TGTGCCAGCAGCTTAGTCTGGCAGCCTATCCTGCCCTACGAGCAGTACTTC.

Points on this clonotype: A much larger clone lies a single base off, so this may be a read error. This rearrangement joins TRBV5-1 to TRBJ2-7; D unresolved. Germline lookup yields CDR1 SGHRS and CDR2 YFSETQ. V lost 4 bases, J lost 3 bases, and 14 bases lay in between. The CDR3 runs to 14 residues. The CDR3 sequence: CASSPGSSGYEQYF. The CDR3 DNA sequence: TGCGCCAGCAGCCCCGGTTCGAGTGGCTACGAGCAGTACTTC.

This clonotype was observed a few times. The chain links TRBV5-1 to TRBJ2-3; D may be TRBD1 or TRBD2 (5 bases each). This CDR3 comprises 14 residues. Germline V gene lookup returns CDR1 SGHRS and CDR2 YFSETQ. Trimming stripped 4 bases from V and 5 bases from J, with 14 bases between. CDR3 in amino acids: CASSLGDLIDTQYF. The CDR3 coding sequence is TGCGCCAGCAGCCTGGGGGACCTAATAGATACGCAGTATTTT.

J is TRBJ2-7 and V is TRBV14; TRBD2 aligns across 7 bases. Germline CDR1 SGHDN, CDR2 FVKESK. V was pared by 5 bases and J by 2 bases, with 6 bases of the junction left unmatched. CDR3 length: 14 residues. The CDR3 loop reads CASSTSEFPYEQYF. The CDR3 DNA follows: TGTGCCAGCAGCACTAGCGAGTTTCCCTACGAGCAGTACTTC.

J is TRBJ1-4 and V is TRBV18, with a possible D match to TRBD1 (5 bases). CDR3 length equals 17 residues. Germline V gives CDR1 KGHSH, CDR2 LQKENI. V lost 1 base and J 5 bases, leaving 17 bases between the germline ends. The CDR3 region is CASSPQRAQGTNEKLFF. As DNA, the CDR3 is TGTGCCAGCTCACCACAACGTGCGCAGGGAACCAATGAAAAACTGTTTTTT. Together with reference TRBV18 and TRBJ1-4, the CDR3 gives the full variable domain: NAGVMQNPRHLVRRRGQEARLRCSPMKGHSHVYWYRQLPEEGLKFMVYLQKENIIDESGMPKERFSAEFPKEGPSILRIQQVVRGDSAAYFCASSPQRAQGTNEKLFFGSGTQLSVL.

This chain links TRBV3-1 with TRBJ1-1; D is possibly TRBD1 (6 bases). The CDR3 extends over 17 amino acids. V was clipped by 4 bases and J by 5 bases, with 23 bases between them. Germline V gene sequence: CDR1 LGHDT, CDR2 YNNKEL (reference sequence). The CDR3 here is CASSPGTLGTPRTEAFF. Here the CDR3 DNA reads TGTGCCAGCAGCCCCGGGACATTGGGGACTCCAAGGACTGAAGCTTTCTTT.

V and J are TRBV5-6 and TRBJ2-7; TRBD2 agrees at 11 bases. Germline trimming cut 4 bases from V and 10 bases from J; bases unmatched to any gene: 4. CDR3 length equals 12 residues. CDR1 is SGHDT, CDR2 YYEEEE, per germline. The CDR3, as DNA: TGTGCCAGCAGCCGGACTAGCGGGTACCAGTACTTC. Its translation is CASSRTSGYQYF. Drawing the rest from reference TRBV5-6 and TRBJ2-7, the complete variable domain is DAGVTQSPTHLIKTRGQQVTLRCSPKSGHDTVSWYQQALGQGPQFIFQYYEEEERQRGNFPDRFSGHQFPNYSSELNVNALLLGDSALYLCASSRTSGYQYFGPGTRLTVT.

This clonotype showed up just once. The chain joins TRBV7-9 to TRBJ2-1, with no clear D. Matching the DNA end better, TRBJ2-7 makes the J call doubtful. CDR1 and CDR2 from the germline V gene are SEHNR and FQNEAQ (reference sequence). This CDR3 region has 14 residues. Here the CDR3 reads CASSLENLWNEQYF. The CDR3 DNA follows: TGTGCCAGCAGCTTAGAGAACCTCTGGAATGAGCAGTACTTC.

This chain connects TRBV11-1 to TRBJ2-5; possibly TRBD1 for D (6 bases). Germline-derived CDR1 and CDR2 are SGHAT and FQDESV (reference sequence). V lost 1 base to trimming and J lost 5 bases, with 20 bases between them. The CDR3 is 17 residues long. CDR3 loop: CASSLGWSLGAGETQYF. The CDR3 DNA sequence: TGTGCCAGCAGCTTAGGATGGTCGTTGGGGGCCGGGGAGACCCAGTACTTC.

The rearrangement links TRBV12-3 or TRBV12-4 to TRBJ2-3, with D maybe TRBD1 (6 bases). The CDR3 totals 14 residues. The germline V and J ends were trimmed by 5 bases and 2 bases, with 11 bases remaining between them. CDR3: CASSVGGYTDTQYF. In DNA form, the CDR3 reads TGTGCCAGCAGTGTAGGGGGTTACACAGATACGCAGTATTTT.

The chain combines TRBV5-4 with TRBJ2-4; 9 nucleotides align to TRBD1. Germline V gene sequence: CDR1 SGHNT, CDR2 YYREEE (reference sequence). The length of the CDR3 is 14 residues. V gave up 2 bases and J gave up 6 bases; unmatched junction bases: 3. DNA of the CDR3: TGTGCCAGCAGCTTCGGACAGGGGAGAAACATTCAGTACTTC. This gives the protein CASSFGQGRNIQYF.

This clonotype was seen many times. The genes are TRBV5-1 and TRBJ2-3; no firm D call. From germline, CDR1 is SGHRS and CDR2 YFSETQ. The CDR3 has 15 residues. V was pared by 4 bases and J by 7 bases, with 19 bases between. CDR3 bases: TGCGCCAGCAGCCCGGAAACTGACGCCCCCAATACGCAGTATTTT. Translating gives CASSPETDAPNTQYF. Together with reference TRBV5-1 and TRBJ2-3, the CDR3 gives the full variable domain: KAGVTQTPRYLIKTRGQQVTLSCSPISGHRSVSWYQQTPGQGLQFLFEYFSETQRNKGNFPGRFSGRQFSNSRSEMNVSTLELGDSALYLCASSPETDAPNTQYFGPGTRLTVL.

The chain recombines TRBV27 with TRBJ2-2, with D perhaps TRBD2 (5 bases). The V and J ends lost 0 bases and 7 bases respectively, with 9 bases between them. The CDR3 length is 14 residues. CDR1 and CDR2 (germline): MNHEY, SMNVEV (reference sequence). In nucleotides, the CDR3 is TGTGCCAGCAGTTTATCGAGGGCTTTCGGGGAGCTGTTTTTT. Translating it yields CASSLSRAFGELFF.

The rearrangement joins TRBV27 to TRBJ2-1, with 10 bases fitting TRBD2. The junction had 8 bases not matched to a gene; V was cut back by 4 bases and J by 14 bases. Looked up from germline, CDR1 is MNHEY and CDR2 is SMNVEV (reference sequence). The CDR3 is 13 amino acids. Written as DNA, the CDR3 is TGTGCCAGCAGTTCGGGACTAGCGTTAGGGGAGTTCTTC. This encodes CASSSGLALGEFF.

The J gene is TRBJ2-1, the V gene TRBV20-1, with D possibly being TRBD1 (5 bases). Trimming pared 3 bases from V and 6 bases from J, leaving 21 bases between. The CDR3 has 16 residues. From germline, CDR1 is DFQATT and CDR2 SNEGSKA (reference sequence). The CDR3 DNA sequence: TGCAGTGCTAGTTTCCAGCGACAGACCCTTGGCAATGAGCAGTTCTTC. This translates into CSASFQRQTLGNEQFF.

V and J are TRBV20-1 and TRBJ2-7, with TRBD1 as a possible D gene (6 bases). The V gene lost 3 bases and the J gene lost 1 base, with 13 bases spanning the gap. The CDR3 is made up of 14 amino acids. The germline V gene encodes CDR1 DFQATT and CDR2 SNEGSKA (reference sequence). CDR3 DNA: TGCAGTGCTAGTGGTGACAGGAGATCCTACGAGCAGTACTTC. This translates into CSASGDRRSYEQYF.

This clonotype was observed a handful of times. V usage is TRBV12-5 and J usage is TRBJ2-1; tentative D call: TRBD1 (6 bases). V was clipped by 6 bases and J by 5 bases, with 14 bases between them. CDR1 LGHNT and CDR2 FRNRAP come from the germline V gene. This CDR3 spans 14 amino acids. The CDR3 DNA sequence: TGTGCTAGTGGGTCCGGGACATCTCACAATGAGCAGTTCTTC. Translating it yields CASGSGTSHNEQFF.